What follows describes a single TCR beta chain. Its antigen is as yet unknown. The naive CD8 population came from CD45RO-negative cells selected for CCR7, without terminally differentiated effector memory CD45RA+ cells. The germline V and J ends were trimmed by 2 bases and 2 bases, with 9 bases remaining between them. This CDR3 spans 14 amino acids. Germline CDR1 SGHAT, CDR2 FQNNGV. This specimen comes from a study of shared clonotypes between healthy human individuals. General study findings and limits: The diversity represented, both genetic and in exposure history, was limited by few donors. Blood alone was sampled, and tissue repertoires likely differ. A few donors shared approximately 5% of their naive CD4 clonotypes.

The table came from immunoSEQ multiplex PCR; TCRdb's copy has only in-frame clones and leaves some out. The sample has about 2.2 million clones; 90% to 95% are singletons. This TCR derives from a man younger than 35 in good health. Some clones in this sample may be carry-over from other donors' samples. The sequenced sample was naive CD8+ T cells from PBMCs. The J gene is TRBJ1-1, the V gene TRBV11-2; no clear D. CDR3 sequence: CASSLKAGNTEAFF. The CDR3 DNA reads TGTGCCAGCAGCTTAAAAGCAGGAAACACTGAAGCTTTCTTT.